These T cell receptor beta chains were read from a single sample in a study of blood T cell repertoires in COVID-19. TCRdb's table, derived via immunoSEQ multiplex PCR, lists solely in-frame clones and lacks some. The sample records about 65,000 clones, over 75% being singletons. The sequenced sample consisted of peripheral blood. The receptors stem from a man older than 75 with acute or convalescent COVID-19. The CDR3 runs from the conserved cysteine through the conserved F or W. D genes are given only for firm matches. Expanded clones are given a class, and other clones once, few, many or no size at all.

v_gene	abundance	d_gene	j_gene	CDR3nt	CDR3aa
TRBV5-1	NA	TRBD1	TRBJ2-5	TGCGCCAGCAGCGACTCGGGACAGTGGGGAGAGACCCAGTACTTC	CASSDSGQWGETQYF
TRBV29-1	NA	TRBD1	TRBJ2-7	TGCAGCGCCCTCGGGACAGGGGGCTACGAGCAGTACTTC	CSALGTGGYEQYF
TRBV19	NA	NA	TRBJ1-1	TGTGCCAGTAGTATTTCTCGGAACACTGAAGCTTTCTTT	CASSISRNTEAFF
TRBV7-2	NA	TRBD1	TRBJ1-1	TGTGCCAGCAGCTACCTAGGGGTTGACAGGGTGGGGTCATTCGGAGCTTTCTTT	CASSYLGVDRVGSFGAFF
TRBV2	NA	TRBD1	TRBJ1-4	TGTGCCAGCAGACGGACAGGGGCTTACGCAACTAATGAAAAACTGTTTTTT	CASRRTGAYATNEKLFF
TRBV5-1	NA	TRBD2	TRBJ2-2	TGCGCCAGCAGCATCCCCAGCGGGGGGGCCGGGGCCGGGGAGCTGTTTTTT	CASSIPSGGAGAGELFF
TRBV6-5	NA	NA	TRBJ1-5	TGTGCCAGCAGTAAGAGTGGACAGACCAATCAGCCCCAGCATTTT	CASSKSGQTNQPQHF
TRBV6-5	few	NA	TRBJ1-5	TGTGCCAGCAGCGGGGGGTTAGGCAATCAGCCCCAGCATTTT	CASSGGLGNQPQHF
TRBV7-2	once	NA	TRBJ1-2	TGTGCCAGCAGCTTAGTTTCGGCAGGAGGCTACACCTTC	CASSLVSAGGYTF
TRBV11-3	NA	TRBD1	TRBJ2-6	TGTGCCAGCAGCTTAGCTTCCGGGACAGGGGGCTCTGGGGCCAACGTCCTGACTTTC	CASSLASGTGGSGANVLTF
TRBV11-2	NA	TRBD1	TRBJ1-2	TGTGCCAGCAGCCGGACAGGGGCTGAGACCGACGGCTACACCTTC	CASSRTGAETDGYTF
TRBV4-2	once	TRBD1	TRBJ2-3	TGTGCCAGCAGCCAACCCCGGGACAGGGGGCCAACAGATACGCAGTATTTT	CASSQPRDRGPTDTQYF
TRBV5-1	NA	TRBD1	TRBJ1-6	TGCGCCAGCAGCCGGCGGGGGACAGGGGAATCACCCCTCCACTTT	CASSRRGTGESPLHF
TRBV6-5	NA	TRBD1	TRBJ1-6	TGTGCCAGCACTGGACAGGGTAATAATTCACCCCTCCACTTT	CASTGQGNNSPLHF
TRBV7-9	NA	NA	TRBJ1-4	TGTGCCAGCAGCAAAGAAATGGGGAGAACAACTAATGAAAAACTGTTTTTT	CASSKEMGRTTNEKLFF
TRBV30	NA	NA	TRBJ1-2	TGTGCCTGGAGTGTAGCGGGGTATGGCTACACCTTC	CAWSVAGYGYTF
TRBV7-9	NA	NA	TRBJ1-4	TGTGCCAGCAGCTTAGACGAAGGGAGTCCCGCAACTAATGAAAAACTGTTTTTT	CASSLDEGSPATNEKLFF
TRBV3-1/TRBV3-2	NA	NA	TRBJ2-2	TGTGCCAGCAGCCAAGGGGAGAGGGCAGAGCTGTTTTTT	CASSQGERAELFF
TRBV11-2	NA	TRBD1	TRBJ2-5	TGTGCCAGCAGCTTATCGACAGGGGGAGTGGAGACCCAGTACTTC	CASSLSTGGVETQYF
TRBV6-5	few	TRBD2	TRBJ2-1	TGTGCCAGCAGGCTACTAGCGGGGAACTACAATGAGCAGTTCTTC	CASRLLAGNYNEQFF
TRBV29-1	NA	TRBD1	TRBJ1-2	TGCAGCGTTGCTGGGGACAGCTATGGCTACACCTTC	CSVAGDSYGYTF
TRBV7-2	NA	NA	TRBJ1-1	TGTGCCAGCAGCCAGGGACTACTGCCCCTTGAAGCTTTCTTT	CASSQGLLPLEAFF
TRBV3-1/TRBV3-2	NA	TRBD1	TRBJ1-1	TGTGCCAGCAGCCTCCCAGGGACAGATAAAGCTTTCTTT	CASSLPGTDKAFF
TRBV28	NA	TRBD1	TRBJ2-1	TGTGCCAGCAGCGTCGGGACAGGGAACTACAATGAGCAGTTCTTC	CASSVGTGNYNEQFF
TRBV5-1	NA	NA	TRBJ2-1	TGCGCCAGCACCGCCCAACAGGGAAATGAGCAGTTCTTC	CASTAQQGNEQFF
TRBV6-5	once	NA	TRBJ2-1	TGTGCCAGCAGCAGACACTTTACGTACAATGAGCAGTTCTTC	CASSRHFTYNEQFF
TRBV18	once	TRBD1	TRBJ1-1	TGTGCCAGCTCACCAGACGGACAGGGGAACACTGAAGCTTTCTTT	CASSPDGQGNTEAFF
TRBV10-2	NA	NA	TRBJ1-5	TGCGCCAGCAGTGATGTAGTCGGGGAAGCTAAGCCCCAGCATTTT	CASSDVVGEAKPQHF
TRBV5-1	NA	TRBD2	TRBJ2-3	TGCGCCAGCAGCCCCACTAGCGGGGGGTTAAATACGCAGTATTTT	CASSPTSGGLNTQYF